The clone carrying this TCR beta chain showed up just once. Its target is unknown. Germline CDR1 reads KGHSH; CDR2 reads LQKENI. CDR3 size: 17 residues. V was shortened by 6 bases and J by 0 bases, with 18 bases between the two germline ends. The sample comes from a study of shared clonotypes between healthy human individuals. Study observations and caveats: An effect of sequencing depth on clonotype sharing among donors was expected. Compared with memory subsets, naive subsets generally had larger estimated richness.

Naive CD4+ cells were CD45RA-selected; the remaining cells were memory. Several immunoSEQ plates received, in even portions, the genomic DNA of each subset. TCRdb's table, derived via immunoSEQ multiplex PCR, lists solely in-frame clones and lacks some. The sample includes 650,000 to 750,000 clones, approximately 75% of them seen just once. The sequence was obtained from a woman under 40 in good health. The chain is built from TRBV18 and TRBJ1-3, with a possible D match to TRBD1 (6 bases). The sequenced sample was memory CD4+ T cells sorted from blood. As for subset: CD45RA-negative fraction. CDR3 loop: CASSKSRGHSSGNTIYF. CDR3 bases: TGTGCCAGCTCCAAATCCAGGGGCCATTCCTCTGGAAACACCATATATTTT.